These 12 T cell receptor beta chains originate from one sample sequenced in a study of cytotoxic CD8 clonotypes in ibrutinib-treated CLL. The repertoire was sequenced with immunoSEQ multiplex PCR; TCRdb's copy has only in-frame clones and lacks some. The data contain about 69,000 clones, approximately 80% of them singletons. This specimen was PBMCs, taken at disease progression, from a patient treated with ibrutinib. The receptors were sampled from a human donor with chronic lymphocytic leukemia.

This chain uses TRBV5-1 with TRBJ1-2, with D unresolved. The germline gives CDR1 SGHRS, CDR2 YFSETQ. Trimming pared 3 bases from V and 4 bases from J, leaving 10 bases between. This CDR3 is built from 13 residues. The CDR3 region has the DNA TGCGCCAGCAGCTCCTCCGGGAGCTATGGCTACACCTTC. It is translated as CASSSSGSYGYTF.

This rearrangement joins TRBV28 to TRBJ2-3; 7 bases fit TRBD2. Germline V CDR1 and CDR2: MDHEN, SYDVKM. The ends lost 6 bases at V and 14 bases at J; junction bases unmatched: 11. This CDR3 has 12 amino acids. This CDR3 reads CASSQSGNHRYF. The CDR3 region has the DNA TGTGCCAGCAGCCAAAGCGGGAATCACCGGTATTTT.

The V and J genes are TRBV5-1 and TRBJ2-5; 8 bases fit TRBD2. The CDR3 is 16 amino acids. The V segment lost 4 bases and the J segment 2 bases; nucleotides outside the gene matches: 10. Germline lookup yields CDR1 SGHRS and CDR2 YFSETQ. CDR3 region: CASSPGWSGSQETQYF. CDR3 nucleotides: TGCGCCAGCAGCCCTGGGTGGAGCGGGAGTCAAGAGACCCAGTACTTC.

The genes are TRBV6-5 and TRBJ2-3, with 11 positions matching TRBD2. Unmatched junction bases numbered 6, after V lost 5 bases and J lost 5 bases. From germline, CDR1 is MNHEY and CDR2 SVGAGI. This CDR3 is 15 amino acids long. Here the CDR3 reads CASSTRLAGLDTQYF. CDR3 nucleotide sequence: TGTGCCAGCAGTACTCGACTAGCGGGGCTAGATACGCAGTATTTT.

The chain employs TRBV7-2 and TRBJ2-7; D gene unclear. Germline CDR1 and CDR2: SGHTA and FQGNSA. CDR3 length equals 14 residues. Trimming removed 0 bases at V and 9 bases at J, with 15 bases between. The CDR3 coding sequence is TGTGCCAGCAGCTTAGCCCGATCAAGGGTTACGCAGTACTTC. It is translated as CASSLARSRVTQYF. Looking up the rest from reference TRBV7-2 and TRBJ2-7 gives the full variable domain: GAGVSQSPSNKVTEKGKDVELRCDPISGHTALYWYRQSLGQGLEFLIYFQGNSAPDKSGLPSDRFSAERTGGSVSTLTIQRTQQEDSAVYLCASSLARSRVTQYFGPGTRLTVT.

This clone was observed a few times. V usage is TRBV9 and J usage is TRBJ1-1, with D tentatively TRBD1 (5 bases). Germline CDR1 reads SGDLS; CDR2 reads YYNGEE. The CDR3 has 16 residues. Trimming cost V 3 bases and J 3 bases, with 18 bases left between them. The CDR3 region has the DNA TGTGCCAGCAGCGCAAGGGTGGGGGGGTATGACACTGAAGCTTTCTTT. Protein product: CASSARVGGYDTEAFF.

The J gene is TRBJ2-7, the V gene TRBV6-5; possible D gene TRBD2, 6 bases. The CDR3 runs to 14 residues. Trimming cost V 9 bases and J 13 bases, with 28 bases left between them. Germline V gene data show CDR1 as MNHEY and CDR2 as SVGAGI. CDR3 amino acids: CASYARAGSLRIYF. The CDR3 nucleotides are TGTGCCAGTTACGCGAGGGCGGGGTCCTTAAGGATTTACTTC.

The gene calls are TRBV6-5 and TRBJ1-1; no clear D. V was shortened by 8 bases and J by 3 bases, with 13 bases between the two germline ends. CDR1 and CDR2 from the germline V gene are MNHEY and SVGAGI. This CDR3 has 13 amino acids. In nucleotides, the CDR3 is TGTGCCAGCCAACAGACGTGGGACACTGAAGCTTTCTTT. Protein: CASQQTWDTEAFF.

This clone was counted between two and nine times. V gene TRBV18 combines with J gene TRBJ2-1; 8 nucleotides match TRBD1. This CDR3 spans 15 amino acids. The V segment lost 0 bases and the J segment 9 bases; nucleotides outside the gene matches: 7. Germline loops: CDR1 KGHSH, CDR2 LQKENI. CDR3 sequence reads: CASSPPRQGLGEQFF. The CDR3 nucleotides are TGTGCCAGCTCACCACCTAGACAGGGGTTGGGTGAGCAGTTCTTC.

The chain links TRBV7-9 to TRBJ1-5, with D tentatively TRBD1 (5 bases). The length of the CDR3 is 15 residues. With 0 bases removed from V and 6 bases from J, the gap between germline ends came to 12 bases. Germline values: CDR1 SEHNR, CDR2 FQNEAQ (reference sequence). The chain's CDR3 is CASSLAGVQGQPQHF. The CDR3 DNA follows: TGTGCCAGCAGCTTAGCGGGGGTGCAGGGTCAGCCCCAGCATTTT.

This chain connects TRBV27 to TRBJ1-2; 7 bases map to TRBD1. This CDR3 spans 15 amino acids. J lost 8 bases, V lost 3 bases, and 12 bases had no gene match. Per the germline V gene, CDR1 is MNHEY and CDR2 is SMNVEV (reference sequence). The CDR3 sequence: CASSFFSDREDGYTF. CDR3 bases: TGTGCCAGCAGTTTTTTTTCCGACAGGGAAGACGGCTACACCTTC.

The gene calls are TRBV5-1 and TRBJ1-4, with no clear D. CDR1 is SGHRS and CDR2 is YFSETQ in the germline V gene. Trimming left V 4 bases short and J 8 bases short, with 12 bases between. CDR3 length: 13 residues. CDR3 in DNA: TGCGCCAGCAGCACCGAGCTCGGGGAAAAACTGTTTTTT. Translation: CASSTELGEKLFF.